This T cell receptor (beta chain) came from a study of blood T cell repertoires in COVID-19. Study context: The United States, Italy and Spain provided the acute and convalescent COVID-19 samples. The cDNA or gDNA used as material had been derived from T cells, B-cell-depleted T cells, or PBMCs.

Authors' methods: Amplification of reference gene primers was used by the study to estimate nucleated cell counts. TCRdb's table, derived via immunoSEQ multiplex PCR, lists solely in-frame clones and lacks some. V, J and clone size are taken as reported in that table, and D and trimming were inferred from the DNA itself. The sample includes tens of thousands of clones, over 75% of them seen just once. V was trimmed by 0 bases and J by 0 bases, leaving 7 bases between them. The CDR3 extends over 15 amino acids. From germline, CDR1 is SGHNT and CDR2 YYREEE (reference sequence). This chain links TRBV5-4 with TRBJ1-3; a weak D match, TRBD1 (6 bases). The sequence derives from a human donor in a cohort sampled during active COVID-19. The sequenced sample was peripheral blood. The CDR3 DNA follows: TGTGCCAGCAGCTTGGGACAGGCCTCTGGAAACACCATATATTTT. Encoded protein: CASSLGQASGNTIYF. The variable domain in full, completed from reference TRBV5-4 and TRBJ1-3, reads ETGVTQSPTHLIKTRGQQVTLRCSSQSGHNTVSWYQQALGQGPQFIFQYYREEENGRGNFPPRFSGLQFPNYSSELNVNALELDDSALYLCASSLGQASGNTIYFGEGSWLTVV.